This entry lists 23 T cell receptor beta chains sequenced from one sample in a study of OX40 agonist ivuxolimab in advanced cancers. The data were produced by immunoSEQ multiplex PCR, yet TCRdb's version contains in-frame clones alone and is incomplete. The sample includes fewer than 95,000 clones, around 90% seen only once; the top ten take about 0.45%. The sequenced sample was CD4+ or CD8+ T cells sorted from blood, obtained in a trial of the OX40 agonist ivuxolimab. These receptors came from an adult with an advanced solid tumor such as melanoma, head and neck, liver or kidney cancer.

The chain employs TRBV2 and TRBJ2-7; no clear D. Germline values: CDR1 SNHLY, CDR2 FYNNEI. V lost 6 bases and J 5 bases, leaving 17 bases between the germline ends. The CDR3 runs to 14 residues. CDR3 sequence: CASRKAFSGDEQYF. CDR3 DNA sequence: TGTGCCAGCAGGAAGGCTTTCTCCGGCGACGAGCAGTACTTC.

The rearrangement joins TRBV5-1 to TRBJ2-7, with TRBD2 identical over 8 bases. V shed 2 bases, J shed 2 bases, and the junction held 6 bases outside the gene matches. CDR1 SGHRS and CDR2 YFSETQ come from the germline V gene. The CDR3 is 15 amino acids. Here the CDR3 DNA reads TGCGCCAGCAGCTTCGACGGGAGGGGACCCTACGAGCAGTACTTC. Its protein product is CASSFDGRGPYEQYF. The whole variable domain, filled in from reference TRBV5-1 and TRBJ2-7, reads KAGVTQTPRYLIKTRGQQVTLSCSPISGHRSVSWYQQTPGQGLQFLFEYFSETQRNKGNFPGRFSGRQFSNSRSEMNVSTLELGDSALYLCASSFDGRGPYEQYFGPGTRLTVT.

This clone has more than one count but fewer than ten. CDR3 region: CASSLTTGPNEKLFF. Here the CDR3 DNA reads TGCGCCAGCAGCCTCACGACAGGGCCCAATGAAAAACTGTTTTTT. The J gene is TRBJ1-4, the V gene TRBV5-1; 7 bases align to TRBD1. From germline, CDR1 is SGHRS and CDR2 YFSETQ. J gave up 5 bases and V 4 bases, and 8 bases lay outside the gene matches. The CDR3 runs 15 residues.

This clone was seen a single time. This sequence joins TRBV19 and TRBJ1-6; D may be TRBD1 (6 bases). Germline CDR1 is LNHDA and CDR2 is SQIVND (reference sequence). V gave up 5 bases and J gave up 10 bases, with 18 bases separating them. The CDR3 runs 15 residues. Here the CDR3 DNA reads TGTGCCAGTAGTCCCCGACAGGATTCTGGGTCACCCCTCCACTTT. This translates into CASSPRQDSGSPLHF. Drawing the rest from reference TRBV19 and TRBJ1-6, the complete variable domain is DGGITQSPKYLFRKEGQNVTLSCEQNLNHDAMYWYRQDPGQGLRLIYYSQIVNDFQKGDIAEGYSVSREKKESFPLTVTSAQKNPTAFYLCASSPRQDSGSPLHFGNGTRLTVT.

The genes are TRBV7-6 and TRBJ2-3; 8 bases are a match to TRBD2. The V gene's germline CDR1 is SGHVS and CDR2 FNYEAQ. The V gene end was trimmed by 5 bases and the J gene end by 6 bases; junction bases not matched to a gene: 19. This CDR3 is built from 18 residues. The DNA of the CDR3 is TGTGCCAGCAGCCGAAACCCGACTCTAGCGGGCGGCCTCGATACGCAGTATTTT. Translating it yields CASSRNPTLAGGLDTQYF. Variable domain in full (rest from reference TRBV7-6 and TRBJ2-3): GAGVSQSPRYKVTKRGQDVALRCDPISGHVSLYWYRQALGQGPEFLTYFNYEAQQDKSGLPNDRFSAERPEGSISTLTIQRTEQRDSAMYRCASSRNPTLAGGLDTQYFGPGTRLTVL.

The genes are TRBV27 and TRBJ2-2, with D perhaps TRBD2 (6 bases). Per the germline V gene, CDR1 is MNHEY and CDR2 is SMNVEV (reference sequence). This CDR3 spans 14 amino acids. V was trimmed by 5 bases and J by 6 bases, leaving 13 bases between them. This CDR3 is CASSRAGRAGELFF. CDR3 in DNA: TGTGCCAGCAGTCGGGCGGGAAGGGCCGGGGAGCTGTTTTTT.

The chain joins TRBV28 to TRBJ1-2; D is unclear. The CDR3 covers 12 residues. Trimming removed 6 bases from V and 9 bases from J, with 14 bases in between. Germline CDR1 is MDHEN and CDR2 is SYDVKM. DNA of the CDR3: TGTGCCAGCAGATCAAATGGAGGGAGCTACACCTTC. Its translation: CASRSNGGSYTF.

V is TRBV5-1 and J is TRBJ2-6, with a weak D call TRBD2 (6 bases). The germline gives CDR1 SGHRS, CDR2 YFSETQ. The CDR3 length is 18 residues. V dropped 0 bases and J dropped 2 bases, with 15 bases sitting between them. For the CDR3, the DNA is TGCGCCAGCAGCTTGGGACGGGGGAATTGGGCTGGGGCCAACGTCCTGACTTTC. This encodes CASSLGRGNWAGANVLTF.

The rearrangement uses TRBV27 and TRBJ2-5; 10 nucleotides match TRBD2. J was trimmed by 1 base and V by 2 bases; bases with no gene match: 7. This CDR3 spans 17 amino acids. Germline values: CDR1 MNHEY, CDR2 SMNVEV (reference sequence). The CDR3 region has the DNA TGTGCCAGCAGTTTAAGGACTAGCGGTGCCCTCCAAGAGACCCAGTACTTC. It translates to CASSLRTSGALQETQYF.

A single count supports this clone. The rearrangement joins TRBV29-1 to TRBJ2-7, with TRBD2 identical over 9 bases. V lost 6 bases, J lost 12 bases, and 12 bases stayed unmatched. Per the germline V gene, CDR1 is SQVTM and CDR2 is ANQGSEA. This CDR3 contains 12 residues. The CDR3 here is CSVFSIAGVRYF. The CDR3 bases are TGCAGCGTCTTTAGTATAGCGGGAGTTAGGTACTTC.

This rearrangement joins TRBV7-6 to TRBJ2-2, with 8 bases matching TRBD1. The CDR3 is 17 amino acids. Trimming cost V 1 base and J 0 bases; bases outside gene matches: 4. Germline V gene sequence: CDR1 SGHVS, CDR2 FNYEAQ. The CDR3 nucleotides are TGTGCCAGCAGCTTAGAGTACAGGGGGTCGAACACCGGGGAGCTGTTTTTT. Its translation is CASSLEYRGSNTGELFF. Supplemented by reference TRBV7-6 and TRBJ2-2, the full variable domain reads GAGVSQSPRYKVTKRGQDVALRCDPISGHVSLYWYRQALGQGPEFLTYFNYEAQQDKSGLPNDRFSAERPEGSISTLTIQRTEQRDSAMYRCASSLEYRGSNTGELFFGEGSRLTVL.

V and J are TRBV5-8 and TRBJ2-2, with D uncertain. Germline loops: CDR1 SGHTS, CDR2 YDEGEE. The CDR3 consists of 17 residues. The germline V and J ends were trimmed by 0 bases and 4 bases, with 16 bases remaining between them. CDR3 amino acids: CASSLGSGKSRTGELFF. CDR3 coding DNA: TGTGCCAGCAGCTTGGGCTCTGGGAAGAGTCGCACCGGGGAGCTGTTTTTT.

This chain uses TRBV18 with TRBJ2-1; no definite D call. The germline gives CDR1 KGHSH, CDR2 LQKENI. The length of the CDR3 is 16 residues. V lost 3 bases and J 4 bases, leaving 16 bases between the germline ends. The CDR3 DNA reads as TGTGCCAGCTCACCGATATCCACCGGGTTTTACAATGAGCAGTTCTTC. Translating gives CASSPISTGFYNEQFF.

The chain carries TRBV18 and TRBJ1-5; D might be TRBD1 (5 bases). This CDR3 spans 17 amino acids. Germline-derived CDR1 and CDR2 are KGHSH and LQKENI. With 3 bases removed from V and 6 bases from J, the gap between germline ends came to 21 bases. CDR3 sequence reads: CASSPPGGVGGAQPQHF. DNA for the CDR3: TGTGCCAGCTCACCGCCCGGGGGGGTTGGCGGCGCTCAGCCCCAGCATTTT.

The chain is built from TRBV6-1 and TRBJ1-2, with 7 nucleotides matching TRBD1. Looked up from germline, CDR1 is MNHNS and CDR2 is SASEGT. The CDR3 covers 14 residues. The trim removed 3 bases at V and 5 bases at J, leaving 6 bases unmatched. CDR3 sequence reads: CASSEAGTEYGYTF. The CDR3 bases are TGTGCCAGCAGTGAGGCCGGGACAGAGTATGGCTACACCTTC.

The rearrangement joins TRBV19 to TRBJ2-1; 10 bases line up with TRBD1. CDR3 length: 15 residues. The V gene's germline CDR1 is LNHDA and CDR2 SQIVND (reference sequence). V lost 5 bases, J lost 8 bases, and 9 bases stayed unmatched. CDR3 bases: TGTGCCAGTAGTCCTCGGACAGGGGGAGGTGATGAGCAGTTCTTC. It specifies CASSPRTGGGDEQFF.

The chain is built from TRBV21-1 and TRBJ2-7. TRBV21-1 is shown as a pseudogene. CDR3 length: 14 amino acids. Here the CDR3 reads CASSKVFSPREQYF. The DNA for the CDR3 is TGTGCCAGCAGCAAAGTTTTCAGCCCCCGTGAGCAGTACTTC.

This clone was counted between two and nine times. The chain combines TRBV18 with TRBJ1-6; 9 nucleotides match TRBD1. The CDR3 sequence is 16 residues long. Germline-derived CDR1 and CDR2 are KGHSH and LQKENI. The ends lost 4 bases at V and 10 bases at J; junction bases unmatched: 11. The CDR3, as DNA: TGTGCCAGCTCACGAACAGGGGGCCTCGGAGGATCACCCCTCCACTTT. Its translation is CASSRTGGLGGSPLHF.

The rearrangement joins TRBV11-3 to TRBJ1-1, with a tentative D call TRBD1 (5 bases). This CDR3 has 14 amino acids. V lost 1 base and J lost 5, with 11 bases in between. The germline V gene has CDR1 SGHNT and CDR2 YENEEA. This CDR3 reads CASSLVGTTTEAFF. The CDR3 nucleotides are TGTGCCAGCAGCTTAGTCGGGACGACGACTGAAGCTTTCTTT. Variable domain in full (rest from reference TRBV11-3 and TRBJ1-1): EAGVVQSPRYKIIEKKQPVAFWCNPISGHNTLYWYLQNLGQGPELLIRYENEEAVDDSQLPKDRFSAERLKGVDSTLKIQPAELGDSAVYLCASSLVGTTTEAFFGQGTRLTVV.

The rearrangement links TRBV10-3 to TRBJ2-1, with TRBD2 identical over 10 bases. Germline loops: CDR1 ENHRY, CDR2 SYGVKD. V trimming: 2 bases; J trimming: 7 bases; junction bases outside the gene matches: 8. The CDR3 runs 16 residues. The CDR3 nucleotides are TGTGCCATCAGTGAGACCCAAGCGGGAGGGTTTAATGAGCAGTTCTTC. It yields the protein CAISETQAGGFNEQFF.

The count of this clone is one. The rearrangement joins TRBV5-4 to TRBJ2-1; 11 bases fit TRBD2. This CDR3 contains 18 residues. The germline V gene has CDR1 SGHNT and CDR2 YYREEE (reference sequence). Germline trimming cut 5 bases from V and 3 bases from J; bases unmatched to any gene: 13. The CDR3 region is CASRPRKTGTSGYNEQFF. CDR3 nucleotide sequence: TGTGCCAGCAGACCCCGAAAGACCGGGACTAGCGGCTACAATGAGCAGTTCTTC.

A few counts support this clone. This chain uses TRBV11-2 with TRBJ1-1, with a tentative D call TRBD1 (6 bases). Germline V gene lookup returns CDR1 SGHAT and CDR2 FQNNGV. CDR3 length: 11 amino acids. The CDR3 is CAGGRHTEAFF. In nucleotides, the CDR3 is TGTGCTGGGGGGCGTCACACTGAAGCTTTCTTT.

The CDR3 region is CAWSPGTEAFF. DNA of the CDR3: TGTGCCTGGAGCCCGGGAACTGAAGCTTTCTTT. The rearrangement uses TRBV30 and TRBJ1-1; D is unclear. The CDR3 sequence is 11 residues long. CDR1 is GTSNPN, CDR2 SVGIG, per germline (reference sequence). V lost 3 bases to trimming and J lost 5 bases, with 7 bases between them.